Presented here are 23 T cell receptor beta chains from one specimen sequenced in a study of cytotoxic CD8 clonotypes in ibrutinib-treated CLL. Sequenced by immunoSEQ multiplex PCR; TCRdb stores in-frame clones only, minus some. Counted here are under 30,000 clones, roughly three quarters occurring once; the ten biggest clones make up approximately 50%. The specimen comprised PBMCs, sampled after 36 months of ibrutinib treatment. These receptors all stem from a human donor with chronic lymphocytic leukemia.

This clone was observed a handful of times. J is TRBJ2-3 and V is TRBV19; D assignment may be TRBD1 or TRBD2 (6 bases each). The V gene lost 7 bases and the J gene lost 3 bases, with 14 bases spanning the gap. CDR3 length: 14 amino acids. Germline CDR1 and CDR2: LNHDA and SQIVND (reference sequence). The CDR3 sequence: CASNSGAVTDTQYF. The CDR3 DNA reads TGTGCCAGTAATTCGGGGGCTGTAACAGATACGCAGTATTTT.

The chain is built from TRBV6-1 and TRBJ2-3; D is uncertain. The CDR3 runs to 13 residues. Trimming left V 7 bases short and J 0 bases short, with 8 bases between. The germline V gene encodes CDR1 MNHNS and CDR2 SASEGT. In DNA form, the CDR3 reads TGTGCCAGCAAGGGCACTAGCACAGATACGCAGTATTTT. Translation: CASKGTSTDTQYF.

V and J are TRBV5-1 and TRBJ1-1, with D possibly matching TRBD1 (6 bases). The germline V gene has CDR1 SGHRS and CDR2 YFSETQ. This CDR3 region has 13 residues. V was clipped by 4 bases and J by 5 bases, with 12 bases between them. CDR3 nucleotide sequence: TGCGCCAGCAGCGCACAGGGAAATACTGAAGCTTTCTTT. Its translation is CASSAQGNTEAFF. Based on the CDR3 plus reference TRBV5-1 and TRBJ1-1, the full variable domain is KAGVTQTPRYLIKTRGQQVTLSCSPISGHRSVSWYQQTPGQGLQFLFEYFSETQRNKGNFPGRFSGRQFSNSRSEMNVSTLELGDSALYLCASSAQGNTEAFFGQGTRLTVV.

This sequence joins TRBV6-6 and TRBJ2-3, with D possibly being TRBD1 (5 bases). V was cut by 5 bases and J by 0 bases, with 12 bases left in between. Germline V gene sequence: CDR1 MNHNY, CDR2 SVGAGI (reference sequence). This CDR3 contains 15 residues. The CDR3 protein is CASSLQAPSTDTQYF. The CDR3 coding sequence is TGTGCCAGCAGTCTACAGGCCCCCAGCACAGATACGCAGTATTTT.

The chain joins TRBV27 to TRBJ1-1; D uncertain. The germline CDR1 and CDR2 sequences are MNHEY and SMNVEV (reference sequence). CDR3 size: 13 residues. V shed 2 bases and J shed 3 bases, with 7 bases lying between them. The CDR3 loop is CASSLRRHTEAFF. The CDR3 bases are TGTGCCAGCAGTTTAAGGAGGCACACTGAAGCTTTCTTT.

The rearrangement joins TRBV4-1 to TRBJ2-5; D might be TRBD2 (5 bases). V lost 4 bases to trimming and J lost 1 base, with 19 bases between them. This CDR3 is 17 amino acids long. In germline, CDR1 is MGHRA, CDR2 YSYEKL. The CDR3 loop reads CASSPMRATGSQETQYF. The DNA for the CDR3 is TGCGCCAGCAGCCCAATGCGGGCTACGGGCTCCCAAGAGACCCAGTACTTC.

This clone was seen only once. The chain has TRBV6-1 and TRBJ2-5; unclear D gene. V lost 4 bases and J 2 bases, leaving 8 bases between the germline ends. There are 13 residues in the CDR3. Germline V lookup: CDR1 MNHNS, CDR2 SASEGT. The CDR3 here is CASSVPGQETQYF. CDR3 bases: TGTGCCAGCAGTGTTCCTGGGCAAGAGACCCAGTACTTC.

This chain connects TRBV19 to TRBJ1-1; D gene unclear. Germline CDR1 LNHDA, CDR2 SQIVND (reference sequence). The V and J ends lost 7 bases and 1 base respectively, with 4 bases between them. This CDR3 comprises 11 residues. The CDR3 sequence is CASKENTEAFF. The CDR3, as DNA: TGTGCCAGTAAAGAGAACACTGAAGCTTTCTTT.

V and J are TRBV7-2 and TRBJ1-2, with 7 bases lining up with TRBD1. Per the germline V gene, CDR1 is SGHTA and CDR2 is FQGNSA. V gave up 5 bases and J gave up 2 bases; unmatched junction bases: 2. The CDR3 has 13 amino acids. CDR3 sequence: CASSPGQNYGYTF. As DNA, the CDR3 is TGTGCCAGCAGCCCGGGACAGAACTATGGCTACACCTTC.

The chain combines TRBV19 with TRBJ2-4, with D possibly matching TRBD1 (6 bases). Germline assignment: CDR1 LNHDA and CDR2 SQIVND (reference sequence). Deletions cut 1 base from V and 7 bases from J, with 11 bases between. The CDR3 consists of 14 residues. The CDR3 bases are TGTGCCAGTAGTATAGCACAGGGCGTGAACATTCAGTACTTC. Its protein product is CASSIAQGVNIQYF.

This clone was detected only a few times. The genes are TRBV7-9 and TRBJ2-7; 10 positions agree with TRBD1. This CDR3 contains 16 residues. Germline CDR1 reads SEHNR; CDR2 reads FQNEAQ (reference sequence). With V trimmed by 2 bases and J by 5 bases, 9 bases remained unmatched. The CDR3 is CASSLYTGTGANEQYF. CDR3 sequence (DNA): TGTGCCAGCAGCTTATATACCGGGACAGGGGCCAACGAGCAGTACTTC.

This clone was seen just once. The chain employs TRBV7-5 and TRBJ2-2; the D segment call TRBD2 is taken from the table without a DNA check. TRBV7-5 is a recognized pseudogene. The CDR3 consists of 19 residues. The CDR3, as DNA: TGTGCCAGAAGCTTAGCGCGGGCTAGCGGGGGCGAGGGGACCGGGGAGCTGTTTTTT. This codes for CARSLARASGGEGTGELFF.

V and J are TRBV7-2 and TRBJ2-3; tentatively, D is TRBD1 or TRBD2 (6 bases each). Germline CDR1 reads SGHTA; CDR2 reads FQGNSA. The V gene lost 1 base and the J gene lost 3 bases, with 11 bases spanning the gap. This CDR3 is built from 15 residues. The CDR3 region is CASSLEEGGTDTQYF. CDR3 nucleotides: TGTGCCAGCAGCTTAGAGGAAGGGGGGACAGATACGCAGTATTTT.

This chain connects TRBV5-1 to TRBJ1-1; D uncertain. The CDR3 is 13 amino acids. CDR1 SGHRS and CDR2 YFSETQ come from the germline V gene. V dropped 2 bases and J dropped 1 base, with 6 bases sitting between them. The CDR3 loop is CASSFPGNTEAFF. The CDR3 DNA is TGCGCCAGCAGCTTCCCGGGGAACACTGAAGCTTTCTTT.

The chain carries TRBV7-9 and TRBJ1-2; the D gene is possibly TRBD1 (6 bases). Deletions cut 3 bases from V and 6 bases from J, with 17 bases between. Germline V gene data show CDR1 as SEHNR and CDR2 as FQNEAQ (reference sequence). The CDR3 extends over 15 amino acids. CDR3 nucleotide sequence: TGTGCCAGCAGCTTTTCTACAGGGAGGAGTGATGGCTACACCTTC. Protein sequence: CASSFSTGRSDGYTF.

This clone was counted a single time. CDR3 sequence reads: CASGLVGRGGPDDTQYF. CDR3 nucleotide sequence: TGTGCTAGTGGTTTGGTAGGGCGGGGGGGCCCAGATGATACGCAGTATTTT. The V gene is TRBV12-5, the J gene TRBJ2-3, with 9 positions matching TRBD2. The germline CDR1 and CDR2 sequences are LGHNT and FRNRAP. The junction had 10 bases not matched to a gene; V was cut back by 0 bases and J by 6 bases. The CDR3 runs to 17 residues.

This clone was seen only a few times. The CDR3 DNA is TGCGCCAGCAGCCTGGACAGCCGGGAAGAAAAACTGTTTTTT. This translates into CASSLDSREEKLFF. The chain is built from TRBV5-1 and TRBJ1-4, with D maybe TRBD1 (6 bases). Germline values: CDR1 SGHRS, CDR2 YFSETQ. This CDR3 has 14 residues. V dropped 4 bases and J dropped 8 bases, with 15 bases sitting between them.

The rearrangement links TRBV5-1 to TRBJ1-4; TRBD1 agrees at 10 bases. CDR1 and CDR2 (germline): SGHRS, YFSETQ. CDR3 length equals 17 residues. V lost 1 base, J lost 4 bases, and 7 bases stayed unmatched. The DNA of the CDR3 is TGCGCCAGCAGCTTGTCGGGACAGGGGTTGGGTAATGAAAAACTGTTTTTT. Translated: CASSLSGQGLGNEKLFF.

Within the sample, this clone is medium-sized. V gene TRBV7-8 combines with J gene TRBJ2-7; tentatively, D is TRBD2 (5 bases). Trimming pared 4 bases from V and 9 bases from J, leaving 13 bases between. Per germline, CDR1 SGHVS and CDR2 FQNEAQ. The CDR3 consists of 12 residues. Here the CDR3 reads CASSSGRDGQYF. In DNA, the CDR3 is TGTGCCAGCAGCTCCGGACGGGATGGGCAGTACTTC.

The chain couples TRBV5-1 to TRBJ2-7; maybe TRBD1 (6 bases). The length of the CDR3 is 15 residues. Trimming pared 0 bases from V and 3 bases from J, leaving 13 bases between. CDR1 SGHRS and CDR2 YFSETQ come from the germline V gene. The CDR3 bases are TGCGCCAGCAGCTTGGGGGTAGGACAGTTCTACGAGCAGTACTTC. It translates to CASSLGVGQFYEQYF.

V usage is TRBV4-3 and J usage is TRBJ1-2, with 10 bases fitting TRBD1. V lost 1 base to trimming and J lost 8 bases; unmatched junction nucleotides: 7. The germline CDR1 and CDR2 sequences are LGHNA and YSLEER. The CDR3 is 15 amino acids. CDR3 coding DNA: TGCGCCAGCAGCCAAGGGACAGGGGGACCAATGGGCTACACCTTC. It codes for CASSQGTGGPMGYTF.

V and J are TRBV5-1 and TRBJ2-1; the match to TRBD2 covers 8 bases. Per germline, CDR1 SGHRS and CDR2 YFSETQ. V shed 0 bases, J shed 8 bases, and the junction held 7 bases outside the gene matches. The CDR3 is 15 residues long. Here the CDR3 DNA reads TGCGCCAGCAGCTTGGTTACGGGGGGGCCGGATGAGCAGTTCTTC. Translation: CASSLVTGGPDEQFF. The whole variable domain, remainder taken from reference TRBV5-1 and TRBJ2-1, is KAGVTQTPRYLIKTRGQQVTLSCSPISGHRSVSWYQQTPGQGLQFLFEYFSETQRNKGNFPGRFSGRQFSNSRSEMNVSTLELGDSALYLCASSLVTGGPDEQFFGPGTRLTVL.

This clone appeared a few times. The chain uses TRBV4-2 and TRBJ1-1; the match to TRBD1 covers 11 bases. The V gene end was trimmed by 3 bases and the J gene end by 1 base; junction bases not matched to a gene: 1. The CDR3 loop spans 15 amino acids. Germline lookup yields CDR1 LGHNA and CDR2 YNFKEQ. CDR3 sequence (DNA): TGTGCCAGCAGCCACGGACAGGGGGCGAACACTGAAGCTTTCTTT. Translated: CASSHGQGANTEAFF.